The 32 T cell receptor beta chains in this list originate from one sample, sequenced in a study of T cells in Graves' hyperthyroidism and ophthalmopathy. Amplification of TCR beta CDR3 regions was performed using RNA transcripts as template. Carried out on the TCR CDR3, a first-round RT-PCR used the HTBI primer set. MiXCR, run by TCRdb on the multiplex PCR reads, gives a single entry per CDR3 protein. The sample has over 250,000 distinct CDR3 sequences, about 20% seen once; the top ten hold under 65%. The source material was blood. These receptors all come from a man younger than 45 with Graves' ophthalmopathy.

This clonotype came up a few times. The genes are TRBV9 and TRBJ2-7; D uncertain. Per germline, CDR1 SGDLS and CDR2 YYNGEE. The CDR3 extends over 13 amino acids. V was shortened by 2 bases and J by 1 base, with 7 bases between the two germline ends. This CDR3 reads CASSVGGSYEQYF. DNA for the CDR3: TGTGCCAGCAGCGTTGGCGGTTCCTACGAGCAGTACTTC.

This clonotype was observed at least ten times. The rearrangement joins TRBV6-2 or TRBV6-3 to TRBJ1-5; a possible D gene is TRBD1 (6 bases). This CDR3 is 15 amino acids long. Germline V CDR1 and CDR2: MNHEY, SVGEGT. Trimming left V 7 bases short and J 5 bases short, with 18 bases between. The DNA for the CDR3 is TGTGCCAGCAATTCTGGAGGAACAGGGCATCAGCCCCAGCATTTT. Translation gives CASNSGGTGHQPQHF.

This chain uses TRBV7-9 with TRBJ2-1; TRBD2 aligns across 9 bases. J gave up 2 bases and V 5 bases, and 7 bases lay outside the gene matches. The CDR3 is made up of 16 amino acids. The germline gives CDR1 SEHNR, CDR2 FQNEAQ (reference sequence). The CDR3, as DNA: TGTGCCAGCAGCCCAAGCGGACTAGCGCCCTACAATGAGCAGTTCTTC. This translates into CASSPSGLAPYNEQFF.

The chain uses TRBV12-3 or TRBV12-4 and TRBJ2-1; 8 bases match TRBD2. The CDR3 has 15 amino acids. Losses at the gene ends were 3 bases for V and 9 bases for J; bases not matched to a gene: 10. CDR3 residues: CASSFRSGSSAEQFF. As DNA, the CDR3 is TGTGCCAGCAGTTTTCGAAGCGGGAGTTCGGCTGAGCAGTTCTTC.

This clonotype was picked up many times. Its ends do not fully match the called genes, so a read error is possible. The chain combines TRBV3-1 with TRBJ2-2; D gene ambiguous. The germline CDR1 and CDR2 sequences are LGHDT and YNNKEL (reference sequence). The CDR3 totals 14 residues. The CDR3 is CASSEETNTGELFF. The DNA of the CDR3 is TGTGCCAGCAGCGAAGAGACGAACACCGGGGAGCTGTTTTTT.

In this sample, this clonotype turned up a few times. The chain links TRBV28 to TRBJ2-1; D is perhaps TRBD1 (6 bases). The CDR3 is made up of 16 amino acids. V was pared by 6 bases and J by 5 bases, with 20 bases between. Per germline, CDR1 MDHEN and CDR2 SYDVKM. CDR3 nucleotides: TGTGCCAGCAGATCCTATGCCGGGACAACCCACAATGAGCAGTTCTTC. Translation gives CASRSYAGTTHNEQFF.

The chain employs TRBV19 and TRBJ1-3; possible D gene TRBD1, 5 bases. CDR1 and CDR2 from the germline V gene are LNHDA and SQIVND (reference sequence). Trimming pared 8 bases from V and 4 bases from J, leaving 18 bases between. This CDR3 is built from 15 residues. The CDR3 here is CASYTGSLGGNTIYF. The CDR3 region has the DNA TGTGCCAGTTATACAGGCTCCCTCGGAGGAAACACCATATATTTT.

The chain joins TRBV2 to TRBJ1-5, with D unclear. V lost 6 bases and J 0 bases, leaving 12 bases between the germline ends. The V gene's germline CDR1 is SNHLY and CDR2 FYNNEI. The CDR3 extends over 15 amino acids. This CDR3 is CASRGLSDSNQPQHF. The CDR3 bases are TGTGCCAGCAGAGGACTATCCGATAGCAATCAGCCCCAGCATTTT.

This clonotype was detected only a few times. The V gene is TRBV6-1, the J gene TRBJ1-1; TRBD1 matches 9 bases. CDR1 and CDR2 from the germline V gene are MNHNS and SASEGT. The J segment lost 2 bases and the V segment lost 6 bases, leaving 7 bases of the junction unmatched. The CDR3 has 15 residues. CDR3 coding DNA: TGTGCCAGCAGGCAGTACAGGGGGCTAAACACTGAAGCTTTCTTT. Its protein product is CASRQYRGLNTEAFF.

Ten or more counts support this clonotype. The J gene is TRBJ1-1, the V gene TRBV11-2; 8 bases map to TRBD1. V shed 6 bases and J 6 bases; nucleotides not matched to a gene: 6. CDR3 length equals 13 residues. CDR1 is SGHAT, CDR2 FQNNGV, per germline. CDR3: CASRSTGEPEAFF. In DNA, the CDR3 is TGTGCCAGCAGATCGACAGGGGAGCCTGAAGCTTTCTTT. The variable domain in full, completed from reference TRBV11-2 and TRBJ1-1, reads EAGVAQSPRYKIIEKRQSVAFWCNPISGHATLYWYQQILGQGPKLLIQFQNNGVVDDSQLPKDRFSAERLKGVDSTLKIQPAKLEDSAVYLCASRSTGEPEAFFGQGTRLTVV.

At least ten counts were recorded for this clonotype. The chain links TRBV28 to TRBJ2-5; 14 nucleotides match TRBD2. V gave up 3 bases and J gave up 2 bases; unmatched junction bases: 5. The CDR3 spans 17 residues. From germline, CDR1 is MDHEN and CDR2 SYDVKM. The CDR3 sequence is CASSFGTSGSWQETQYF. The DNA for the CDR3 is TGTGCCAGCAGTTTCGGGACTAGCGGGAGTTGGCAAGAGACCCAGTACTTC. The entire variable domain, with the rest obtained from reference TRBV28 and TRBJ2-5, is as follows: DVKVTQSSRYLVKRTGEKVFLECVQDMDHENMFWYRQDPGLGLRLIYFSYDVKMKEKGDIPEGYSVSREKKERFSLILESASTNQTSMYLCASSFGTSGSWQETQYFGPGTRLLVL.

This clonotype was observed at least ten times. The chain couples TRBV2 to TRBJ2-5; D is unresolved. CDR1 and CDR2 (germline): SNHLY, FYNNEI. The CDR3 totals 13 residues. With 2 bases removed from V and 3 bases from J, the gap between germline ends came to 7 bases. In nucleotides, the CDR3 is TGTGCCAGCAGTGAATCGCCAGAAGAGACCCAGTACTTC. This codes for CASSESPEETQYF. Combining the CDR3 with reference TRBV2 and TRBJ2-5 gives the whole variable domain EPEVTQTPSHQVTQMGQEVILRCVPISNHLYFYWYRQILGQKVEFLVSFYNNEISEKSEIFDDQFSVERPDGSNFTLKIRSTKLEDSAMYFCASSESPEETQYFGPGTRLLVL.

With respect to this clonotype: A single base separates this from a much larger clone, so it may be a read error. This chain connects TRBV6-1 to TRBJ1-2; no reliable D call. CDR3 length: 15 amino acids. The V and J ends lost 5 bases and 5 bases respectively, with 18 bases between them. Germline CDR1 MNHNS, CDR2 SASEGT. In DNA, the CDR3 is TGTGCCAGCAGTCCCGGACTAGCCACGAAGTATGGCTACACCTTC. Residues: CASSPGLATKYGYTF.

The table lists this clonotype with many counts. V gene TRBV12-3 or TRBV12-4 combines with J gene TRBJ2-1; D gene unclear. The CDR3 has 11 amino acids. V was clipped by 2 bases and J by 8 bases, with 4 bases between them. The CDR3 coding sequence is TGTGCCAGCAGTTTACTGGATGAGCAGTTCTTC. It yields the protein CASSLLDEQFF.

The CDR3 coding sequence is TGTGCCAGCAAAGCCCCGGGACTTCTACCCCTCCACTTT. This translates into CASKAPGLLPLHF. The gene calls are TRBV2 and TRBJ1-6; weak D call: TRBD1 (5 bases). V dropped 7 bases and J dropped 12 bases, with 16 bases sitting between them. The CDR3 is 13 amino acids. In germline, CDR1 is SNHLY, CDR2 FYNNEI.

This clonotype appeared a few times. The CDR3 nucleotides are TGTGCCAGCAGCCCACCTGGGGGGGCGCGGAATTCACCCCTCCACTTT. It is translated as CASSPPGGARNSPLHF. The J gene is TRBJ1-6, the V gene TRBV3-1; D possibly corresponds to TRBD1 (6 bases). Germline CDR1 and CDR2: LGHDT and YNNKEL (reference sequence). CDR3 length: 16 residues. The V end lost 4 bases, the J end lost 7 bases, and 17 bases lay between the germline ends.

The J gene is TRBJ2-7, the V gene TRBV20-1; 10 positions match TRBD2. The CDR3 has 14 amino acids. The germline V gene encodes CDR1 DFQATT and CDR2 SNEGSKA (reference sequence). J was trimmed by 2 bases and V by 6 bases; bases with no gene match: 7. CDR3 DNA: TGCAGTGCCCGGCCTCTAGCGGGAGCCTACGAGCAGTACTTC. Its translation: CSARPLAGAYEQYF.

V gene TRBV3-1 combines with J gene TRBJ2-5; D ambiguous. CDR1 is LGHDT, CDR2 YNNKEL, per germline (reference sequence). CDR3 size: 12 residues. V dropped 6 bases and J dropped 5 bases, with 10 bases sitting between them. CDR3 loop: CASSSPGETQYF. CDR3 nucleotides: TGTGCCAGCAGTTCACCTGGGGAGACCCAGTACTTC.

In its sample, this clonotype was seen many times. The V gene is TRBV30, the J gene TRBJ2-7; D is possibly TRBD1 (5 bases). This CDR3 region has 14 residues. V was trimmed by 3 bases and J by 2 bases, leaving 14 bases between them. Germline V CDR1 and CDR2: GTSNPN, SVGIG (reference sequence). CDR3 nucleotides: TGTGCCTGGAGACCAGGGTTGGGAACCTACGAGCAGTACTTC. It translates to CAWRPGLGTYEQYF.

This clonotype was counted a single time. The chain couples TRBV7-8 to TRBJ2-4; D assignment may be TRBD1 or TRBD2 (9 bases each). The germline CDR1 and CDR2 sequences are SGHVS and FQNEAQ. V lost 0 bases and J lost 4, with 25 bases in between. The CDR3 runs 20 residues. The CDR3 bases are TGTGCCAGCAGCTTAGCCGGGCGGGAGGGTCGGGACAGGGTAAAAAACATTCAGTACTTC. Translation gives CASSLAGREGRDRVKNIQYF.

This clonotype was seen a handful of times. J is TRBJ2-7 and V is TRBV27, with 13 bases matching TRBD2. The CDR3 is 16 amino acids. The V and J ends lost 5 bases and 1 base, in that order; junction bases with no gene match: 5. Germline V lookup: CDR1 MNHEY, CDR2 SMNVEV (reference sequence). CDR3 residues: CASSHRTSGRSYEQYF. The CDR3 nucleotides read TGTGCCAGCAGTCATCGGACTAGCGGGAGATCCTACGAGCAGTACTTC.

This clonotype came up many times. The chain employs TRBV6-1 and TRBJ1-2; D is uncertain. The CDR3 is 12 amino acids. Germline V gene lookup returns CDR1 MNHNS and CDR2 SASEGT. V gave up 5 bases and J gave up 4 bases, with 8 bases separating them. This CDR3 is CASSNLAYGYTF. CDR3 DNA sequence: TGTGCCAGCAGTAACCTTGCCTATGGCTACACCTTC.

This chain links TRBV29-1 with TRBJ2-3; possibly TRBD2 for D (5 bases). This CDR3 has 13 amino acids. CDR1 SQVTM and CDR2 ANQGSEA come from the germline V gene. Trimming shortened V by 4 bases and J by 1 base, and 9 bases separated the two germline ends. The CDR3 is CSVGTGGTDTQYF. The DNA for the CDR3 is TGCAGCGTTGGGACTGGGGGCACAGATACGCAGTATTTT.

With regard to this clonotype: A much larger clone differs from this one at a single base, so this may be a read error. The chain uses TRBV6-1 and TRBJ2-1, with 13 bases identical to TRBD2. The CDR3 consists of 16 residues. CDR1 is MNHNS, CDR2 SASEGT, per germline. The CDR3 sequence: CDSSGRTSGRNNEQFF. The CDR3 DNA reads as TGTGACAGCAGTGGGCGGACTAGCGGGAGAAACAATGAGCAGTTCTTC.

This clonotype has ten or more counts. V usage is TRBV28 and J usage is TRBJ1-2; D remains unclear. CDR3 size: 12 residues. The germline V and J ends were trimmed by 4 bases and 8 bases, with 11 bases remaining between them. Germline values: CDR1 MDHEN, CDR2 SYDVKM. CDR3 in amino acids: CASSSRQRGYTF. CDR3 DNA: TGTGCCAGCAGTTCCCGCCAAAGGGGCTACACCTTC.

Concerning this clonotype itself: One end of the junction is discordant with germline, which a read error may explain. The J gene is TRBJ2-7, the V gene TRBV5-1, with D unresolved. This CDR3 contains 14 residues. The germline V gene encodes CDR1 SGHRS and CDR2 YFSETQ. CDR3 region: CASTLGSATYEQYF. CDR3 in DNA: TGCGCCAGCACCTTGGGGTCGGCAACCTACGAGCAGTACTTC. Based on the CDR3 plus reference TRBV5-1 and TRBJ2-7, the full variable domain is KAGVTQTPRYLIKTRGQQVTLSCSPISGHRSVSWYQQTPGQGLQFLFEYFSETQRNKGNFPGRFSGRQFSNSRSEMNVSTLELGDSALYLCASTLGSATYEQYFGPGTRLTVT.

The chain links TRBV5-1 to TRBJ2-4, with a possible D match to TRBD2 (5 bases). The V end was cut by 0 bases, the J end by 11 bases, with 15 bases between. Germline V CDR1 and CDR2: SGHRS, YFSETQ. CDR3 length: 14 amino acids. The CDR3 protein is CASSLEGERSLQYF. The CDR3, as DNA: TGCGCCAGCAGCTTGGAGGGAGAGCGCTCTCTTCAGTACTTC.

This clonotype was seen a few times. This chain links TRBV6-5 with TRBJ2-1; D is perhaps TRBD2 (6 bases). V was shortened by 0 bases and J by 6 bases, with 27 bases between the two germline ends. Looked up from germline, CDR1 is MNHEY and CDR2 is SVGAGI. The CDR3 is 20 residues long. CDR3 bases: TGTGCCAGCAGTTACTCTATCTCAGGCTGGGACTCCCGTCTGGGCAATGAGCAGTTCTTC. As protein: CASSYSISGWDSRLGNEQFF.

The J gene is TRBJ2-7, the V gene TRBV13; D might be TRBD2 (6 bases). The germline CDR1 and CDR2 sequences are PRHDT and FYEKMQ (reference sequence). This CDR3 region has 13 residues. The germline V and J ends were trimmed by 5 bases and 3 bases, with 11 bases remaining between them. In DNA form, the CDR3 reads TGTGCCAGCAGCCCCAAGGGAGGCTACGAGCAGTACTTC. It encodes CASSPKGGYEQYF.

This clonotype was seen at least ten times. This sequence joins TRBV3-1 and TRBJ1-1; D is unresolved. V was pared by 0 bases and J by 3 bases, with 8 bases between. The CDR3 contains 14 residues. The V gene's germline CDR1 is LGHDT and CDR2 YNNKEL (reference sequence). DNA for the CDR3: TGTGCCAGCAGCCAAGAGGAGAGGCACACTGAAGCTTTCTTT. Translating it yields CASSQEERHTEAFF.

This chain's CDR3 is CASSELAGLYF. CDR3 nucleotide sequence: TGTGCCAGCAGTGAGCTAGCGGGCTTGTACTTC. The chain joins TRBV2 to TRBJ2-5, with 8 bases identical to TRBD2. Looked up from germline, CDR1 is SNHLY and CDR2 is FYNNEI. The trim removed 3 bases at V and 13 bases at J, leaving 4 bases unmatched. The CDR3 is made up of 11 amino acids.

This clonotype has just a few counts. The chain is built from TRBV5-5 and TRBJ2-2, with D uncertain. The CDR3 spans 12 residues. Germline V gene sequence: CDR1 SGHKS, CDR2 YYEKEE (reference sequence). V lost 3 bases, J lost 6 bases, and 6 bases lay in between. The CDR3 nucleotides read TGTGCCAGCAGCTATGGATCCGGGGAGCTGTTTTTT. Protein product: CASSYGSGELFF.